This T cell receptor beta chain was recorded in a study of shared clonotypes between healthy human individuals. Study-wide results and caveats: Sampling was confined to blood; repertoires within tissues likely differ. Several donors held around 5% of naive CD4 clonotypes in common. Generally, estimated richness proved larger in naive subsets than it did in memory subsets.

Germline V lookup: CDR1 MNHEY, CDR2 SMNVEV (reference sequence). Between the trimmed V and J ends, which lost 3 bases and 8 bases, there was a span of 10 bases. The CDR3 runs to 13 residues. Generated by immunoSEQ multiplex PCR, the TCRdb table keeps only in-frame clones and is missing some. The table lists approximately 100,000 clones, 68% of them singletons. Only a few counts were recorded for this clone. Antigen unknown. The genes are TRBV27 and TRBJ1-4; a weak D match, TRBD1 (6 bases). This TCR derives from a woman younger than 45 in good health. Material for sequencing was memory CD8+ T cells sorted from blood. Subset denoted: CD45RO+ cells pooled with CCR7-negative TemRA cells. CDR3 sequence reads: CASSFEGEEKLFF. CDR3 DNA: TGTGCCAGCAGTTTCGAGGGGGAGGAAAAACTGTTTTTT.